Here is one T cell receptor (beta chain) with its context. V was shortened by 3 bases and J by 5 bases, with 16 bases between the two germline ends. Germline lookup yields CDR1 MGHDK and CDR2 SYGVNS. The CDR3 covers 15 residues. This record belongs to a study of shared clonotypes between healthy human individuals. Only in-frame clones appear in the TCRdb table, and some are missing; sequencing was by immunoSEQ multiplex PCR. The sample contains 2 million to 2.5 million clones, over 85% of which appear only once. The chain combines TRBV25-1 with TRBJ2-5; D is unresolved. The origin of this receptor is a young man in good health. Some clones in this sample may be carry-over from other donors' samples. Source material: naive CD4+ T cells from PBMCs. This sample's subset: CD45RA+ positively selected. The CDR3: CASSDWVGLGETQYF. The CDR3 bases are TGTGCCAGCAGTGATTGGGTGGGCCTCGGGGAGACCCAGTACTTC. The whole variable domain, remainder taken from reference TRBV25-1 and TRBJ2-5, is EADIYQTPRYLVIGTGKKITLECSQTMGHDKMYWYQQDPGMELHLIHYSYGVNSTEKGDLSSESTVSRIRTEHFPLTLESARPSHTSQYLCASSDWVGLGETQYFGPGTRLLVL.